The entry below describes one TCR beta chain. The data belong to a study of blood T cell repertoires in COVID-19. Study background: Samples representing acute and convalescent COVID-19 were sourced from the United States, Italy and Spain.

This CDR3 contains 13 residues. V was trimmed by 7 bases and J by 0 bases, leaving 13 bases between them. The V gene's germline CDR1 is SQVTM and CDR2 ANQGSEA. TCRdb's copy holds only in-frame clones and misses some; the assay was immunoSEQ multiplex PCR. The table shows 300,000 to 350,000 clones, with 85% to 90% occurring only once. This sequence joins TRBV29-1 and TRBJ2-7; D may be TRBD1 (6 bases). The source of this sequence is a woman aged 45-65 years with COVID-19, enrolled during active disease. The sample comprised peripheral blood. CDR3: CSARQASSYEQYF. The CDR3 DNA reads as TGCAGCGCAAGACAGGCTAGCTCCTACGAGCAGTACTTC.